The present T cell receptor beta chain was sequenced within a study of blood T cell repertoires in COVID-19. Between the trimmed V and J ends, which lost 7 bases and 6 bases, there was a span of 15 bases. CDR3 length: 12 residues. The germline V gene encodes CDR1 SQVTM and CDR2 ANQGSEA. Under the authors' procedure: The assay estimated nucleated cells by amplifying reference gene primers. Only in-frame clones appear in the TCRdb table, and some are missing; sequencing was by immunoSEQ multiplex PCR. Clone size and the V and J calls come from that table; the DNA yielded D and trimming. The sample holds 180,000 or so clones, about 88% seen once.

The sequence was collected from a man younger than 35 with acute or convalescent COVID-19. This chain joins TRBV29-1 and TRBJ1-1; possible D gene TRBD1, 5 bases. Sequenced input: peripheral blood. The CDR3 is CSGIQDGPEAFF. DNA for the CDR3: TGCAGCGGAATACAGGACGGGCCTGAAGCTTTCTTT. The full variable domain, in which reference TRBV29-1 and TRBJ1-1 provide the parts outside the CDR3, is SAVISQKPSRDICQRGTSLTIQCQVDSQVTMMFWYRQQPGQSLTLIATANQGSEATYESGFVIDKFPISRPNLTFSTLTVSNMSPEDSSIYLCSGIQDGPEAFFGQGTRLTVV.